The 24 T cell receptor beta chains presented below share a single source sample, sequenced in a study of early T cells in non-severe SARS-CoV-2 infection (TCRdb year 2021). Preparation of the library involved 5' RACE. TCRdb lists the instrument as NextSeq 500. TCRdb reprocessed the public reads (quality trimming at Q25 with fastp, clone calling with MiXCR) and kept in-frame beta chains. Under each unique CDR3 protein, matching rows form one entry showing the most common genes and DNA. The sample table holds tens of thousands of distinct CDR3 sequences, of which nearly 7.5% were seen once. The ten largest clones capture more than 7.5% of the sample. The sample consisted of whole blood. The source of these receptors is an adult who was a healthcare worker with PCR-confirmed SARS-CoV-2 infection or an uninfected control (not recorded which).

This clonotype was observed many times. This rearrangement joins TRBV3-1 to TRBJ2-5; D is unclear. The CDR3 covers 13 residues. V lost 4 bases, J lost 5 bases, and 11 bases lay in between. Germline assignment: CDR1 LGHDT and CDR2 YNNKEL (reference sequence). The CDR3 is CASSLHVGETQYF. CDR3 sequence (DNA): TGTGCCAGCAGCCTGCACGTCGGGGAGACCCAGTACTTC.

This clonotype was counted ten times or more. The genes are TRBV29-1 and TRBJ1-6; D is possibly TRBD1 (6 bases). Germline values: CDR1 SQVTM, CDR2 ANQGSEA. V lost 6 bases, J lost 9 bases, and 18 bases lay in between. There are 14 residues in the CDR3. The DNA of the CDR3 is TGCAGCGTCGCCCAAGGGGGGGCAGGTTCACCCCTCCACTTT. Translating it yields CSVAQGGAGSPLHF. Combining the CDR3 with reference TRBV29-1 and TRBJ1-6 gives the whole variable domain SAVISQKPSRDICQRGTSLTIQCQVDSQVTMMFWYRQQPGQSLTLIATANQGSEATYESGFVIDKFPISRPNLTFSTLTVSNMSPEDSSIYLCSVAQGGAGSPLHFGNGTRLTVT.

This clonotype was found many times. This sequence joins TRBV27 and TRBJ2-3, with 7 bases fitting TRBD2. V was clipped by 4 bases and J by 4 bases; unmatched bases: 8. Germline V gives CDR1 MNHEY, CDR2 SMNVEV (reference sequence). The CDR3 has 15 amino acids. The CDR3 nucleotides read TGTGCCAGCAGTTCAGCGGGGAAGACCGCAGATACGCAGTATTTT. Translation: CASSSAGKTADTQYF.

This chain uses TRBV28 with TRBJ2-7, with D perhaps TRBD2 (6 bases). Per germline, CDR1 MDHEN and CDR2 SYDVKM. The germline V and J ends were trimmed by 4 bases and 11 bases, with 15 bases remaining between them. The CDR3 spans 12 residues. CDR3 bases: TGTGCCAGCAGTTCGACCGGGAGAATAAAGTACTTC. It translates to CASSSTGRIKYF. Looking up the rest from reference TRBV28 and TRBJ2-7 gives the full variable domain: DVKVTQSSRYLVKRTGEKVFLECVQDMDHENMFWYRQDPGLGLRLIYFSYDVKMKEKGDIPEGYSVSREKKERFSLILESASTNQTSMYLCASSSTGRIKYFGPGTRLTVT.

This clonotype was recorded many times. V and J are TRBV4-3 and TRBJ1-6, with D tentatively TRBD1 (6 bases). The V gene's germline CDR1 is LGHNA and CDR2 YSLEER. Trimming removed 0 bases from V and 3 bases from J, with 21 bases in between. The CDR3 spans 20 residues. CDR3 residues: CASSQDAYRVETIYNSPLHF. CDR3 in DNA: TGCGCCAGCAGCCAAGATGCATACAGGGTAGAGACTATCTATAATTCACCCCTCCACTTT.

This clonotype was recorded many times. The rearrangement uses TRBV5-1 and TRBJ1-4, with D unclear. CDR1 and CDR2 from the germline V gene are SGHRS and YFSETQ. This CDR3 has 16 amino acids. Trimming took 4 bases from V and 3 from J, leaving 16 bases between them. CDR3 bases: TGCGCCAGCAGCCTCTTGGGCCCGGTGGCTAATGAAAAACTGTTTTTT. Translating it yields CASSLLGPVANEKLFF.

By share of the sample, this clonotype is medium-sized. In nucleotides, the CDR3 is TGTGCCAGCAATAGTTGGGGTTCCGATTATAACACTGAAGCTTTCTTT. Translation gives CASNSWGSDYNTEAFF. The rearrangement uses TRBV6-2 or TRBV6-3 and TRBJ1-1; no clear D. Germline-derived CDR1 and CDR2 are MNHEY and SVGEGT. The CDR3 loop spans 16 amino acids. Between the trimmed V and J ends, which lost 7 bases and 2 bases, there was a span of 20 bases.

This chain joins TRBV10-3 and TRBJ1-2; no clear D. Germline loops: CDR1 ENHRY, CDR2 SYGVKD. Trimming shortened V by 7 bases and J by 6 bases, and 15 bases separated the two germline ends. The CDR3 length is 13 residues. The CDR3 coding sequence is TGTGCCATCACCACCATTGGACGTGATGGCTACACCTTC. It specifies CAITTIGRDGYTF.

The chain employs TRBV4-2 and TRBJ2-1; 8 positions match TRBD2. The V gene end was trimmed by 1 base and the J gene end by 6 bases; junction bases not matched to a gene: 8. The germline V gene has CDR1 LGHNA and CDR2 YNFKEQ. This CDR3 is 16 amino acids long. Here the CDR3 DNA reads TGTGCCAGCAGCCAAGTGGGCCGGGGGGGCCTCAATGAGCAGTTCTTC. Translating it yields CASSQVGRGGLNEQFF.

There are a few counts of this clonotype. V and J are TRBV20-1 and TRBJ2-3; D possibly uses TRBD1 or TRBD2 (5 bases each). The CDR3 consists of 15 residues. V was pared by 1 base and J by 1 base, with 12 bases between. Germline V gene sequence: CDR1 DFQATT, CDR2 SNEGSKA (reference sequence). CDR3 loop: CSARVLGEGTDTQYF. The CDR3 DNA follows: TGCAGTGCTAGAGTTCTGGGGGAAGGCACAGATACGCAGTATTTT.

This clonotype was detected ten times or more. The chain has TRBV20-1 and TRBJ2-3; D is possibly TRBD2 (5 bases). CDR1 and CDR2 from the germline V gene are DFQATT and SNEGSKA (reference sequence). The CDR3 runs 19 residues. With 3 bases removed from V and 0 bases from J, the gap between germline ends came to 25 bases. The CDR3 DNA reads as TGCAGTGCTAGGCGTACTCACGGAGGAATACAACCTAGCACAGATACGCAGTATTTT. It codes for CSARRTHGGIQPSTDTQYF.

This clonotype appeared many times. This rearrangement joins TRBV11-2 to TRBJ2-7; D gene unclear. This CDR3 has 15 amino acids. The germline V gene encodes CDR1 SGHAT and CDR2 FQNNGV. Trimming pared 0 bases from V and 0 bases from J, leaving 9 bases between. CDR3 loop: CASSLDLGISYEQYF. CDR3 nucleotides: TGTGCCAGCAGCTTAGATCTTGGGATCTCCTACGAGCAGTACTTC.

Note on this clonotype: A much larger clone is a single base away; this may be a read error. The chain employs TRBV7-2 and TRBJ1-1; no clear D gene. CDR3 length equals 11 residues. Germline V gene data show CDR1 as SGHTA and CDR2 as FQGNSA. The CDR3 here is CANSFPIEAFF. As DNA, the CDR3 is TGTGCCAACAGCTTCCCGATAGAAGCTTTCTTT. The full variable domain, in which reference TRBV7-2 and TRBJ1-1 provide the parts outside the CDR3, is GAGVSQSPSNKVTEKGKDVELRCDPISGHTALYWYRQSLGQGLEFLIYFQGNSAPDKSGLPSDRFSAERTGGSVSTLTIQRTQQEDSAVYLCANSFPIEAFFGQGTRLTVV.

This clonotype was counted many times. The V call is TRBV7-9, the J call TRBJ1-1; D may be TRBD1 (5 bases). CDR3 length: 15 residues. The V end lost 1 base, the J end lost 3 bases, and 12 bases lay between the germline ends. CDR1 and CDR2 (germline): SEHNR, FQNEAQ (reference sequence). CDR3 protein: CASSLDVREDTEAFF. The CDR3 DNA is TGTGCCAGCAGCTTAGATGTCAGGGAGGACACTGAAGCTTTCTTT.

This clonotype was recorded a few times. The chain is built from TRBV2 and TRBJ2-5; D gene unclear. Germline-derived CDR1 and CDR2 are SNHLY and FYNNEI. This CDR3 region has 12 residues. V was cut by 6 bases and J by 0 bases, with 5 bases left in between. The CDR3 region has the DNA TGTGCCAGCAGACAGCACCAAGAGACCCAGTACTTC. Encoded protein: CASRQHQETQYF.

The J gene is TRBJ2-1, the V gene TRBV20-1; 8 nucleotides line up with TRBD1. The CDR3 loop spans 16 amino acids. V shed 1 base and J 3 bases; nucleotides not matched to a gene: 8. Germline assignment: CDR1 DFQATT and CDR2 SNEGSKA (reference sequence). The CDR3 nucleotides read TGCAGTGCTAGAGTTCGCAGGGGGCTAGGCTACAATGAGCAGTTCTTC. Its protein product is CSARVRRGLGYNEQFF.

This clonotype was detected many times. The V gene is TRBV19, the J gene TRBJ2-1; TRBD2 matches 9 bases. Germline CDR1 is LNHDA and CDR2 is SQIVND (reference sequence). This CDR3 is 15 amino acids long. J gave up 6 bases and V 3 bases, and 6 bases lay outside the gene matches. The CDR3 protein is CASSIRRGGRNEQFF. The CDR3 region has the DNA TGTGCCAGTAGTATCAGGCGGGGGGGCCGCAATGAGCAGTTCTTC.

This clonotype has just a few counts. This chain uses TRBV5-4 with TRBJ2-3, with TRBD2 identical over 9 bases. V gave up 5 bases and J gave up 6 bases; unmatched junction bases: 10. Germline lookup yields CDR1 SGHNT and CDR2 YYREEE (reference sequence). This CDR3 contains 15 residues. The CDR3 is CASSRKVLAGDTQYF. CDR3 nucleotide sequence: TGTGCCAGCAGTCGAAAGGTTCTAGCGGGGGATACGCAGTATTTT.

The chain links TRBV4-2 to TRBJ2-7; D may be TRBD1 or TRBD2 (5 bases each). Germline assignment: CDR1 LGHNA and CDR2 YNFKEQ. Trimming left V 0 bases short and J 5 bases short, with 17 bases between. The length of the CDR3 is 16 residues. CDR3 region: CASSQDFRDGVNEQYF. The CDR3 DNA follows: TGTGCCAGCAGCCAAGATTTCCGGGACGGTGTCAACGAGCAGTACTTC.

In DNA, the CDR3 is TGCAGTGCTATCCCCATGTTGACGGGCTCCACAGATACGCAGTATTTT. Its translation: CSAIPMLTGSTDTQYF. The chain joins TRBV20-1 to TRBJ2-3, with unresolved D. The CDR3 spans 16 residues. Trimming pared 4 bases from V and 2 bases from J, leaving 19 bases between. Germline V gene data show CDR1 as DFQATT and CDR2 as SNEGSKA (reference sequence).

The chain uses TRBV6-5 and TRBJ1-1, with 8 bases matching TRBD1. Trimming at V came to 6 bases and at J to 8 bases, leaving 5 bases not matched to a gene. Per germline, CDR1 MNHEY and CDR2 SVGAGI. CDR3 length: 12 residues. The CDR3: CASSPGGIEAFF. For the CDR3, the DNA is TGTGCCAGCAGCCCAGGGGGCATCGAAGCTTTCTTT.

The CDR3 bases are TGTGCCAGCAGCTTAGGCGCCACCACAGATACGCAGTATTTT. It codes for CASSLGATTDTQYF. The genes are TRBV7-9 and TRBJ2-3; D remains unclear. This CDR3 spans 14 amino acids. Trimming shortened V by 1 base and J by 2 bases, and 7 bases separated the two germline ends. Germline-derived CDR1 and CDR2 are SEHNR and FQNEAQ (reference sequence).

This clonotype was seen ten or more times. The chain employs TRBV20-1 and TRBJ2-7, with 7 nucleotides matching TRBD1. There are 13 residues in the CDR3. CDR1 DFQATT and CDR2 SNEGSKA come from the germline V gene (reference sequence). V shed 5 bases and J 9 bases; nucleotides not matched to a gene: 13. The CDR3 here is CSAWRTGAHGQYF. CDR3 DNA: TGCAGTGCTTGGAGGACAGGTGCACATGGGCAGTACTTC.

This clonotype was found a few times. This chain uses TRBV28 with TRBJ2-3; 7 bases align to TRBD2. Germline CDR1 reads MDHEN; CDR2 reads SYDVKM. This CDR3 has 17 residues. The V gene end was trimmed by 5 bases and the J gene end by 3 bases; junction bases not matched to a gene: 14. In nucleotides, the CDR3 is TGTGCCAGCAGTCACATACCGGGAGGAGTTTGGACAGATACGCAGTATTTT. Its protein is CASSHIPGGVWTDTQYF.